This TCR beta chain derives from a study of CD8 T cells in ankylosing spondylitis. TCR beta libraries were made by quantitative 5'-RACE with molecular barcodes. TCRdb used MiXCR to reprocess the 5' RACE reads, holding one entry per CDR3 protein. The table lists 250,000 to 300,000 distinct CDR3 sequences, about 19% of them singletons. Findings of the study overall: Prior work had noted some motif variants in reactive arthritis blood and synovial fluid. Matched synovial fluid from ankylosing spondylitis patients was reported to be enriched for disease-linked clones.

Note on this clonotype: The antigen is undetermined.

Sequencing was performed on blood, either unsorted or a sorted T cell fraction (not recorded which). The receptor's source is a male donor with ankylosing spondylitis or in good health (not recorded which).

As DNA, the CDR3 is TGCAGTGCTAGCCGGGGACAGAAAAATCAGCCCCAGCATTTT. Protein: CSASRGQKNQPQHF. The chain carries TRBV20-1 and TRBJ1-5; 7 bases fit TRBD1. Germline V CDR1 and CDR2: DFQATT, SNEGSKA (reference sequence). This CDR3 has 14 amino acids. The V segment lost 3 bases and the J segment 4 bases; nucleotides outside the gene matches: 6.